The 20 T cell receptor beta chains below come from one sample, sequenced in a study of response to subunit inactivated influenza vaccine. TCRdb reanalysed the RT-PCR reads using MiXCR and keeps one entry per CDR3 protein. The repertoire holds around 570,000 distinct CDR3 sequences, with about 11% as singletons. A further study also used this sample, focusing on T cells expressing NK-cell markers. This second study notes: UMI-tagged 5'RACE template switching yielded the TCR beta cDNA.

The starting material was PBMCs from blood, obtained on the day of vaccination. The receptors were sampled from a man in his fifties or sixties who received an inactivated influenza vaccine.

The chain has TRBV4-3 and TRBJ2-3; possibly TRBD2 for D (6 bases). Germline loops: CDR1 LGHNA, CDR2 YSLEER. V dropped 0 bases and J dropped 7 bases, with 23 bases sitting between them. The CDR3 is 18 amino acids. The CDR3 nucleotides read TGCGCCAGCAGCCAAGATTCCGGACTAACCACGGGATTTAATACGCAGTATTTT. Translation gives CASSQDSGLTTGFNTQYF.

The rearrangement uses TRBV10-3 and TRBJ2-7; D not certain. Trimming pared 0 bases from V and 0 bases from J, leaving 9 bases between. The CDR3 consists of 15 residues. Germline-derived CDR1 and CDR2 are ENHRY and SYGVKD. CDR3 sequence (DNA): TGTGCCATCAGTGAGTCTCGGCGGATCTCCTACGAGCAGTACTTC. Translated: CAISESRRISYEQYF.

In its sample, this clonotype was seen a few times. The V gene is TRBV29-1, the J gene TRBJ2-7, with D hard to call. The CDR3 extends over 12 amino acids. Germline loops: CDR1 SQVTM, CDR2 ANQGSEA. The V gene lost 4 bases and the J gene lost 5 bases, with 12 bases spanning the gap. The CDR3: CSVVVGNNEQYF. CDR3 DNA sequence: TGCAGCGTTGTGGTGGGAAACAACGAGCAGTACTTC.

The chain carries TRBV28 and TRBJ2-1; 10 bases line up with TRBD2. Germline trimming cut 7 bases from V and 6 bases from J; bases unmatched to any gene: 9. The germline gives CDR1 MDHEN, CDR2 SYDVKM. This CDR3 has 15 residues. The CDR3, as DNA: TGTGCCAGCACCCCCCTAGCGGGGGCGGTCAATGAGCAGTTCTTC. Its translation: CASTPLAGAVNEQFF. The full variable domain, in which reference TRBV28 and TRBJ2-1 provide the parts outside the CDR3, is DVKVTQSSRYLVKRTGEKVFLECVQDMDHENMFWYRQDPGLGLRLIYFSYDVKMKEKGDIPEGYSVSREKKERFSLILESASTNQTSMYLCASTPLAGAVNEQFFGPGTRLTVL.

The chain combines TRBV20-1 with TRBJ2-7; D gene unclear. The V gene's germline CDR1 is DFQATT and CDR2 SNEGSKA (reference sequence). Trimming cost V 3 bases and J 5 bases, with 20 bases left between them. This CDR3 spans 15 amino acids. In DNA, the CDR3 is TGCAGTGCTAGGGGCACTTGGGCGGAAGAACACGAGCAGTACTTC. It translates to CSARGTWAEEHEQYF.

The CDR3 DNA reads as TGTGCCAGCTCACGTGACACTCTGACCTACGAGCAGTACTTC. Translated: CASSRDTLTYEQYF. The rearrangement joins TRBV18 to TRBJ2-7; D is uncertain. From germline, CDR1 is KGHSH and CDR2 LQKENI. Trimming removed 4 bases from V and 2 bases from J, with 12 bases in between. The length of the CDR3 is 14 residues.

The chain uses TRBV11-2 and TRBJ2-6, with TRBD1 matching 7 bases. Germline V gene data show CDR1 as SGHAT and CDR2 as FQNNGV. J gave up 0 bases and V 4 bases, and 15 bases lay outside the gene matches. This CDR3 has 20 residues. The CDR3 sequence: CASSSLLWTGFRSGANVLTF. The CDR3 DNA is TGTGCCAGCAGCTCCCTGCTCTGGACAGGATTTCGCTCTGGGGCCAACGTCCTGACTTTC.

V is TRBV4-2 and J is TRBJ2-4; maybe TRBD1 (6 bases). The germline gives CDR1 LGHNA, CDR2 YNFKEQ. The CDR3 is 16 residues long. V gave up 0 bases and J gave up 6 bases, with 15 bases separating them. CDR3: CASSQDRTATTNIQYF. Written as DNA, the CDR3 is TGTGCCAGCAGCCAAGATAGGACAGCGACAACAAACATTCAGTACTTC.

This clonotype was seen ten or more times. The gene calls are TRBV29-1 and TRBJ2-1; D is ambiguous. CDR1 is SQVTM, CDR2 ANQGSEA, per germline. Trimming cost V 7 bases and J 7 bases, with 8 bases left between them. This CDR3 comprises 10 residues. The CDR3 nucleotides are TGCAGCGGCCGGATGAATGAGCAGTTCTTC. Residues: CSGRMNEQFF.

This clonotype was detected a few times. This rearrangement joins TRBV12-3 or TRBV12-4 to TRBJ1-1; a possible D gene is TRBD1 (5 bases). The ends were cut back, 2 bases at V and 4 bases at J, with 11 bases in the middle. This CDR3 has 14 amino acids. The CDR3 bases are TGTGCCAGCAGTTTATGGGGGGGGAGCACTGAAGCTTTCTTT. It is translated as CASSLWGGSTEAFF.

This clonotype was observed a few times. The V gene is TRBV5-1, the J gene TRBJ2-3; D is undetermined. There are 15 residues in the CDR3. Trimming took 0 bases from V and 3 from J, leaving 11 bases between them. Germline values: CDR1 SGHRS, CDR2 YFSETQ. CDR3 region: CASSLAAVETDTQYF. As DNA, the CDR3 is TGCGCCAGCAGCTTGGCGGCAGTCGAGACAGATACGCAGTATTTT.

V usage is TRBV19 and J usage is TRBJ2-1, with a possible D match to TRBD2 (5 bases). The CDR3 has 14 amino acids. With 3 bases removed from V and 3 bases from J, the gap between germline ends came to 9 bases. The germline CDR1 and CDR2 sequences are LNHDA and SQIVND (reference sequence). The CDR3 coding sequence is TGTGCCAGTAGTATTGGAGGCAGCTACAATGAGCAGTTCTTC. Translating gives CASSIGGSYNEQFF.

This chain joins TRBV5-6 and TRBJ1-6; 7 nucleotides agree with TRBD1. This CDR3 has 19 residues. The germline gives CDR1 SGHDT, CDR2 YYEEEE. V lost 3 bases, J lost 0 bases, and 12 bases stayed unmatched. CDR3 region: CASSWGPGQSSSYNSPLHF. CDR3 coding DNA: TGTGCCAGCAGCTGGGGGCCGGGACAGTCGAGCTCCTATAATTCACCCCTCCACTTT.

This clonotype was seen repeatedly, ten times or more. V and J are TRBV5-1 and TRBJ1-6; tentatively, D is TRBD1 (5 bases). This CDR3 is 14 amino acids long. The V end was cut by 4 bases, the J end by 5 bases, with 10 bases between. Germline V gene sequence: CDR1 SGHRS, CDR2 YFSETQ. Written as DNA, the CDR3 is TGCGCCAGCAGCCGCAGGGAGAATAATTCACCCCTCCACTTT. This encodes CASSRRENNSPLHF. Full variable domain (rest looked up from reference TRBV5-1 and TRBJ1-6): KAGVTQTPRYLIKTRGQQVTLSCSPISGHRSVSWYQQTPGQGLQFLFEYFSETQRNKGNFPGRFSGRQFSNSRSEMNVSTLELGDSALYLCASSRRENNSPLHFGNGTRLTVT.

The rearrangement uses TRBV7-9 and TRBJ2-7; D is uncertain. This CDR3 region has 15 residues. Germline lookup yields CDR1 SEHNR and CDR2 FQNEAQ (reference sequence). V lost 2 bases and J lost 0, with 11 bases in between. The CDR3 bases are TGTGCCAGCAGCTTATCGAGAAGGAGCTCCTACGAGCAGTACTTC. Its translation is CASSLSRRSSYEQYF. The full variable domain, with the rest looked up from reference TRBV7-9 and TRBJ2-7, is DTGVSQNPRHKITKRGQNVTFRCDPISEHNRLYWYRQTLGQGPEFLTYFQNEAQLEKSRLLSDRFSAERPKGSFSTLEIQRTEQGDSAMYLCASSLSRRSSYEQYFGPGTRLTVT.

The sample holds a few counts of this clonotype. CDR3 bases: TGCAGTGCTCTCAATGATAACTATGGCTACACCTTC. Amino acid sequence: CSALNDNYGYTF. The chain is built from TRBV20-1 and TRBJ1-2; D is unclear. The V and J ends lost 5 bases and 1 base respectively, with 8 bases between them. The V gene's germline CDR1 is DFQATT and CDR2 SNEGSKA (reference sequence). The CDR3 has 12 amino acids.

This chain links TRBV20-1 with TRBJ1-5; no firm D call. Trimming took 3 bases from V and 4 from J, leaving 10 bases between them. The CDR3 runs to 13 residues. CDR1 and CDR2 (germline): DFQATT, SNEGSKA (reference sequence). The CDR3 DNA is TGCAGTGCTAGTGACATATCTAATCAGCCCCAGCATTTT. Translated, it gives CSASDISNQPQHF.

This clonotype has just a few counts. The chain joins TRBV7-2 to TRBJ2-1; TRBD2 matches at 13 bases. The CDR3 is 17 residues long. V lost 1 base, J lost 8 bases, and 8 bases stayed unmatched. In germline, CDR1 is SGHTA, CDR2 FQGNSA. The CDR3 sequence is CASSLVLAGGFFDEQFF. CDR3 DNA sequence: TGTGCCAGCAGCTTAGTACTAGCGGGAGGGTTCTTCGATGAGCAGTTCTTC.

The chain has TRBV12-5 and TRBJ1-5; the D is unclear. With 0 bases removed from V and 5 bases from J, the gap between germline ends came to 14 bases. This CDR3 is 16 amino acids long. Germline CDR1 and CDR2: LGHNT and FRNRAP. The CDR3 loop is CASGLVLSGPDQPQHF. CDR3 sequence (DNA): TGTGCTAGTGGTTTGGTACTATCAGGTCCCGATCAGCCCCAGCATTTT. The variable domain in full, with the rest retrieved from reference TRBV12-5 and TRBJ1-5, is DARVTQTPRHKVTEMGQEVTMRCQPILGHNTVFWYRQTMMQGLELLAYFRNRAPLDDSGMPKDRFSAEMPDATLATLKIQPSEPRDSAVYFCASGLVLSGPDQPQHFGDGTRLSIL.

V usage is TRBV10-3 and J usage is TRBJ1-1; D perhaps matches TRBD1 (5 bases). Germline V gene data show CDR1 as ENHRY and CDR2 as SYGVKD. V was trimmed by 5 bases and J by 5 bases, leaving 15 bases between them. CDR3 length equals 14 residues. CDR3 region: CAISYTGGDTEAFF. CDR3 in DNA: TGTGCCATCAGTTACACAGGAGGGGATACTGAAGCTTTCTTT.